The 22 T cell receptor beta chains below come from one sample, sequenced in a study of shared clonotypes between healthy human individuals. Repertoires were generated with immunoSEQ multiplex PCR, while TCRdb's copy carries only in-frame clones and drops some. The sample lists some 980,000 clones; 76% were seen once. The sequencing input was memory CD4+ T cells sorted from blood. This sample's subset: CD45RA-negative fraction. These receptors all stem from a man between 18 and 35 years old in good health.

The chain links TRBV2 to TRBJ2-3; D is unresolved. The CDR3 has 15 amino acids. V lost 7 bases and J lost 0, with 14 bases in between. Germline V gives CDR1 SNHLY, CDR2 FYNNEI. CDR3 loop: CASTVFSPSTDTQYF. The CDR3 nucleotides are TGTGCCAGCACAGTGTTTTCCCCGAGCACAGATACGCAGTATTTT.

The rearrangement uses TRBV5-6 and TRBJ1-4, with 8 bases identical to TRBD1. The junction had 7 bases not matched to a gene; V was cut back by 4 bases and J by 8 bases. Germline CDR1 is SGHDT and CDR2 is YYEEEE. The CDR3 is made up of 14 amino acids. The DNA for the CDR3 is TGTGCCAGCAGCAAGGACAGGGTCGGCGAAAAACTGTTTTTT. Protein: CASSKDRVGEKLFF.

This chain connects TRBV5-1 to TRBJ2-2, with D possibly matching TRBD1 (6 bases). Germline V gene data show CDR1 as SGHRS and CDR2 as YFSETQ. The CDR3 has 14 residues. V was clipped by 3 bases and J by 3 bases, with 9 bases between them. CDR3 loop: CASSSGQYTGELFF. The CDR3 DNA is TGCGCCAGCAGCTCCGGACAGTACACCGGGGAGCTGTTTTTT.

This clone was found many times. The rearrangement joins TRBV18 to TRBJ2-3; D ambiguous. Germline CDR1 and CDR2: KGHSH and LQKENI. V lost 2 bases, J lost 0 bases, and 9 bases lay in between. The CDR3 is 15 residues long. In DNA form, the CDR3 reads TGTGCCAGCTCACCATGGGAATCTAGCACAGATACGCAGTATTTT. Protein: CASSPWESSTDTQYF.

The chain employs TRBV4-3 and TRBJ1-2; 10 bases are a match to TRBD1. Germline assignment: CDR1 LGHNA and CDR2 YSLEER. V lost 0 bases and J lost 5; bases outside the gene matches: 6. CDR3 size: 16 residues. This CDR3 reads CASSQDTGQGWYGYTF. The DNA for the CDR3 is TGCGCCAGCAGCCAAGATACGGGACAGGGGTGGTATGGCTACACCTTC.

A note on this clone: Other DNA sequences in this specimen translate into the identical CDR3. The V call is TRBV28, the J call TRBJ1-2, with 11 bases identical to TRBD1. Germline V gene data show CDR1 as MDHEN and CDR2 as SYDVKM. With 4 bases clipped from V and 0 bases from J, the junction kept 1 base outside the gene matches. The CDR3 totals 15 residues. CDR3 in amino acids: CASSSGQGANYGYTF. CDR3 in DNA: TGTGCCAGCAGTTCGGGACAGGGGGCTAACTATGGCTACACCTTC.

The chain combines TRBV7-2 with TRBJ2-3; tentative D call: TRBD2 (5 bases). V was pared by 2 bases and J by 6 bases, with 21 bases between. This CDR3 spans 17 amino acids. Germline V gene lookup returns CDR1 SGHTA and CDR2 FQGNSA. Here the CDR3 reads CASSLNPTRAGADTQYF. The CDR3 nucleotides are TGTGCCAGCAGCTTAAACCCCACCCGGGCGGGCGCGGATACGCAGTATTTT.

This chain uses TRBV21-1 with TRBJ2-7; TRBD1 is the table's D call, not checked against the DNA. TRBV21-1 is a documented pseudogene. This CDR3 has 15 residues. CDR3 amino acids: CASSMAGLSSYEQYF. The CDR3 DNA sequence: TGTGCCAGCAGCATGGCAGGGTTGAGCTCCTACGAGCAGTACTTC.

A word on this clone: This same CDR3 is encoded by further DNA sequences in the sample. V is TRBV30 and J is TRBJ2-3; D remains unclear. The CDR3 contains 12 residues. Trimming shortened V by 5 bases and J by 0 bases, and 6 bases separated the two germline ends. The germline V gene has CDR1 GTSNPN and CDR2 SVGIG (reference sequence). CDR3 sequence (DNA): TGTGCCTGGGGGCGGAGCACAGATACGCAGTATTTT. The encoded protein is CAWGRSTDTQYF.

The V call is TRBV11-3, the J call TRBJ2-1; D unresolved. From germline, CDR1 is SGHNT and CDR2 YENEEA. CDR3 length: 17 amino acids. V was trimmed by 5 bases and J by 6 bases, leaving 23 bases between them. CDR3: CASSARSSLTSSNEQFF. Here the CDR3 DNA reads TGTGCCAGCAGCGCCCGTAGTAGCCTTACATCTTCCAATGAGCAGTTCTTC. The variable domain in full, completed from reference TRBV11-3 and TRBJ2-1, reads EAGVVQSPRYKIIEKKQPVAFWCNPISGHNTLYWYLQNLGQGPELLIRYENEEAVDDSQLPKDRFSAERLKGVDSTLKIQPAELGDSAVYLCASSARSSLTSSNEQFFGPGTRLTVL.

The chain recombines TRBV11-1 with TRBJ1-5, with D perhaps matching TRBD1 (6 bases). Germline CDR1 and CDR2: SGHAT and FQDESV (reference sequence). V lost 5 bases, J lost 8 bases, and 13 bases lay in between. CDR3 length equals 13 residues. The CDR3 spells CASSPDRGKPQHF. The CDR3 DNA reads TGTGCCAGCAGCCCGGACAGAGGGAAGCCCCAGCATTTT.

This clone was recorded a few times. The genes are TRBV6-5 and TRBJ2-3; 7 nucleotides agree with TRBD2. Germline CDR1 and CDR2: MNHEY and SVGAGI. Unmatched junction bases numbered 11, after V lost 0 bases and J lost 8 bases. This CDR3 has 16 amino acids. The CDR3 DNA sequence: TGTGCCAGCAGTTACTCGGGGGGGAAAGCGCTAGTTACGCAGTATTTT. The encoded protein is CASSYSGGKALVTQYF.

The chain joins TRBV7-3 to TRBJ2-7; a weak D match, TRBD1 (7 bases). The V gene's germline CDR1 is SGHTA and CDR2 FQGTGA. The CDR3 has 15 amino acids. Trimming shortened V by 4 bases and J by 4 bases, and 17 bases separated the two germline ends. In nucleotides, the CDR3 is TGTGCCAGCAGCTCGGAAGCAGGGGGGCTATACGAGCAGTACTTC. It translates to CASSSEAGGLYEQYF. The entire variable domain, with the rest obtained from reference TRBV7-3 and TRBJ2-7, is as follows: GAGVSQTPSNKVTEKGKYVELRCDPISGHTALYWYRQSLGQGPEFLIYFQGTGAADDSGLPNDRFFAVRPEGSVSTLKIQRTERGDSAVYLCASSSEAGGLYEQYFGPGTRLTVT.

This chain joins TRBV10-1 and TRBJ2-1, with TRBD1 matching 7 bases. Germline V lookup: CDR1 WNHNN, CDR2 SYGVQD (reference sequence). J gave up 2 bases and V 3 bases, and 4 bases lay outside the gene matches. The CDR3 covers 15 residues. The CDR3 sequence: CASSDYGTAYNEQFF. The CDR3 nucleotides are TGCGCCAGCAGTGATTACGGGACAGCCTACAATGAGCAGTTCTTC.

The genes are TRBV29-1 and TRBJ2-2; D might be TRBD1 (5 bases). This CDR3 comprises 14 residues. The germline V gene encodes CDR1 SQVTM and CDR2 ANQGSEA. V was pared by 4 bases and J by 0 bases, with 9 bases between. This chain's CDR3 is CSVGQIANTGELFF. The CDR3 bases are TGCAGCGTTGGACAGATCGCGAACACCGGGGAGCTGTTTTTT.

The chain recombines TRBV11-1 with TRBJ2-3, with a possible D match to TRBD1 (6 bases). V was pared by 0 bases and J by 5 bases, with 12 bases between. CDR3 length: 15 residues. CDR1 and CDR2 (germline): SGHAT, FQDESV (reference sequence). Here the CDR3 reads CASSLAGDRKDTQYF. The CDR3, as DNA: TGTGCCAGCAGCTTAGCCGGAGACAGGAAAGATACGCAGTATTTT.

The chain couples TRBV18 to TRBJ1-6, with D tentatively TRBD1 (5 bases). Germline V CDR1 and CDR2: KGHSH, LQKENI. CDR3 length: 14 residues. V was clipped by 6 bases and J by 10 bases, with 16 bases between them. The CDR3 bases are TGTGCCAGCTCCCCCTCGGGGGAAGGATCACCCCTCCACTTT. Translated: CASSPSGEGSPLHF.

The CDR3 reads CASSKDRPKGVNQPQHF. The DNA for the CDR3 is TGTGCCAGCAGCAAGGACAGGCCCAAAGGCGTAAATCAGCCCCAGCATTTT. V gene TRBV7-9 combines with J gene TRBJ1-5; 7 bases match TRBD1. CDR3 size: 17 residues. The germline V gene encodes CDR1 SEHNR and CDR2 FQNEAQ (reference sequence). Trimming at V came to 5 bases and at J to 4 bases, leaving 14 bases not matched to a gene.

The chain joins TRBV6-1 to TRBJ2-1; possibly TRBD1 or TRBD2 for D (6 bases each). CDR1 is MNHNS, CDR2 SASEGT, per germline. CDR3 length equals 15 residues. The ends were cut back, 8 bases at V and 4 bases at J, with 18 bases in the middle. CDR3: CASWVSGARYNEQFF. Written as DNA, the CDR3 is TGTGCCAGCTGGGTATCGGGGGCCAGATACAATGAGCAGTTCTTC.

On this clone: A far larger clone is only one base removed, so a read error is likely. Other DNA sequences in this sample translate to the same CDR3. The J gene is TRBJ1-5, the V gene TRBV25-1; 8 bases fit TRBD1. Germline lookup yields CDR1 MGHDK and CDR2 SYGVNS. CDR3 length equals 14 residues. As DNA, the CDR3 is TGTGCCACCCGAGGACAGGGTGACAATCAGCCTCAGCATTTT. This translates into CATRGQGDNQPQHF. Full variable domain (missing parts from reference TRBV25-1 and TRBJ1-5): EADIYQTPRYLVIGTGKKITLECSQTMGHDKMYWYQQDPGMELHLIHYSYGVNSTEKGDLSSESTVSRIRTEHFPLTLESARPSHTSQYLCATRGQGDNQPQHFGDGTRLSIL.

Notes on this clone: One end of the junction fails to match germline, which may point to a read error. The CDR3 nucleotides read TGTGCCAGCTCACCCTCCCGGGGGACAGGGCGCCTACCGGACTTC. It is translated as CASSPSRGTGRLPDF. The chain recombines TRBV18 with TRBJ1-2; the match to TRBD1 covers 9 bases. Germline V lookup: CDR1 KGHSH, CDR2 LQKENI. This CDR3 has 15 residues.

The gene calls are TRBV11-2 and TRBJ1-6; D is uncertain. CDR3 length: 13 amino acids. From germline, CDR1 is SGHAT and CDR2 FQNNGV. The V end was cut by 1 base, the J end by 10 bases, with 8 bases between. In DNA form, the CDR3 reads TGTGCCAGCAGCTTAGTAGAAAAGTCACCCCTCCACTTT. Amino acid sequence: CASSLVEKSPLHF.